This T cell receptor beta chain came from a study of T cell responses to AZD1222 COVID-19 vaccine. Overall study findings and caveats: Repertoire sampling was restricted to post-peak T cell response timepoints.

This clone was seen just once. Its target is unknown. Some second doses came at about 4 weeks and others at about 12 weeks; these were pooled. Repertoires were generated with immunoSEQ multiplex PCR, while TCRdb's copy carries only in-frame clones and drops some. The sample includes tens of thousands of clones, 88% of them seen just once. Deletions cut 3 bases from V and 4 bases from J, with 10 bases between. CDR1 is SGDLS and CDR2 is YYNGEE in the germline V gene. The CDR3 has 13 amino acids. This rearrangement joins TRBV9 to TRBJ1-2, with D perhaps matching TRBD1 (5 bases). The TCR sequence derives from an adult who received the AZD1222 COVID-19 vaccine. The source was peripheral blood, collected 28 days after the second AZD1222 dose. This chain's CDR3 is CASSGGRSYGYTF. CDR3 nucleotides: TGTGCCAGCAGCGGGGGACGGTCCTATGGCTACACCTTC.